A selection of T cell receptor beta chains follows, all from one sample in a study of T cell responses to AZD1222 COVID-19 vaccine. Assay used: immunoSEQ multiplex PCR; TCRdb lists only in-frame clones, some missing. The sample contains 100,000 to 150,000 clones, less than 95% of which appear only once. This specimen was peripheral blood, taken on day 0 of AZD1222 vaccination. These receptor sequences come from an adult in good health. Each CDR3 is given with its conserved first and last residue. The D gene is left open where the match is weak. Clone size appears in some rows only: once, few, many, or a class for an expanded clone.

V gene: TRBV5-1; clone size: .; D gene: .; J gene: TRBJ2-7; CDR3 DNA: TGCGCCAGCAGCTTGTGGGGAAACGAGCAGTACTTC; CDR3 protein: CASSLWGNEQYF
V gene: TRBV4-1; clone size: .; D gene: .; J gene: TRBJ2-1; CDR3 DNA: TGCGCCAGCAGCCACCCCTCCAATGAGCAGTTCTTC; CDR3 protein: CASSHPSNEQFF
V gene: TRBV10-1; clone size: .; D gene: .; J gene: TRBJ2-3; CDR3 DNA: TGCGCCAGCAGTGCGCCCCGTACAGATACGCAGTATTTT; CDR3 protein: CASSAPRTDTQYF
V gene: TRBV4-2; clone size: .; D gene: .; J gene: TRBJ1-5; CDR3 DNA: TGTGCCAGCAGCCAAGAGACAGGCAGGAGCAATCAGCCCCAGCATTTT; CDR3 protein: CASSQETGRSNQPQHF
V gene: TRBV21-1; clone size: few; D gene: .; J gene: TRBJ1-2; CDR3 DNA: TGTGCCAGCAGCAAAGGGGCCGAGCCGCACCACTATGGCTACACCTTC; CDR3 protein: CASSKGAEPHHYGYTF
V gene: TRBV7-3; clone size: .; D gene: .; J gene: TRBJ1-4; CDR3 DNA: TGTGCCAGCAGCTCCAGGGTGTTGTGTAATGAAAAACTGTTTTTT; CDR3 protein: CASSSRVLCNEKLFF
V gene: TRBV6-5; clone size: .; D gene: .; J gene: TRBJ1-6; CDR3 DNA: TGTGCCAGCAGTTATGGGGAATCGGCACGCTCACCCCTCCACTTT; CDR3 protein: CASSYGESARSPLHF
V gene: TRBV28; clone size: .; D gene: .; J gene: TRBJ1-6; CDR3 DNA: TGTGCCAGCAGTCCTGGGACGGGTTATTCACCCCTCCACTTT; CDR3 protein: CASSPGTGYSPLHF
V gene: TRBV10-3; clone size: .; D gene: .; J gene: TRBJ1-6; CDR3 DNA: TGTGCCATCAGCCGGACAGATACTAATTCACCCCTCCACTTT; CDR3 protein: CAISRTDTNSPLHF
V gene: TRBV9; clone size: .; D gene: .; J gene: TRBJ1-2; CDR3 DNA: TGTGCCAGCAGCGCTGCGGGCTATGGCTACACCTTC; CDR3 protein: CASSAAGYGYTF
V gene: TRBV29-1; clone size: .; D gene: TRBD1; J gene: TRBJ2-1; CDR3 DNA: TGCAGCGTGACCCGCGACAGGGCGAGTTTCTTC; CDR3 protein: CSVTRDRASFF
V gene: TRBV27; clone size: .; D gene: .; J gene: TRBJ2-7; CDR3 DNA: TGTGCCAGCAGTTTATTTGGACCGGCGGGTGAGCAGTACTTC; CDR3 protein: CASSLFGPAGEQYF
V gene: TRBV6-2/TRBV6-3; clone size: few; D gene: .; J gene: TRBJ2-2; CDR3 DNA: TGTGCCAGCAGCCTCGGGGGGCGGGGCACCGGGGAGCTGTTTTTT; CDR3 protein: CASSLGGRGTGELFF
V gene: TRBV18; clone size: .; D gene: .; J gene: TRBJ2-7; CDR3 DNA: TGTGCCAGCTCACCTTTGGACCGCGACGAGCAGTACTTC; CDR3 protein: CASSPLDRDEQYF
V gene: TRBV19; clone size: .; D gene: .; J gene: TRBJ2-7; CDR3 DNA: TGTGCCAGTAGTATGACGGGGCAGTCATCCTACGAGCAGTACTTC; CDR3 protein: CASSMTGQSSYEQYF
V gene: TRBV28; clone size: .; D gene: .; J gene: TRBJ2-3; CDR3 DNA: TGTGCCAGCAGTTTGGTAGATACGCAGTATTTT; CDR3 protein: CASSLVDTQYF
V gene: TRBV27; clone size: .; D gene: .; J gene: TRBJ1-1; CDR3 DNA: TGTGCCAGCAGTTTGGGAGGGACGGCTGAAGCTTTCTTT; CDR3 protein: CASSLGGTAEAFF
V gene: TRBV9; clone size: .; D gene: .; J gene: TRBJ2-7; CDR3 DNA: TGTGCCAGCAGCGTAGGAGGGGTAACATCCTACGAGCAGTACTTC; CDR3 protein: CASSVGGVTSYEQYF
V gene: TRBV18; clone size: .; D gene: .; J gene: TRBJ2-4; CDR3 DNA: TGTGCCAGCTCAGGGACACAAGGGAAGGAGTACTTC; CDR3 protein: CASSGTQGKEYF
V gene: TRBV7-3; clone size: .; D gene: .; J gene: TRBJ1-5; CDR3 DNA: TGTGCCAGCAGCCCTTATAGCAATCAGCCCCAGCATTTT; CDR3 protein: CASSPYSNQPQHF
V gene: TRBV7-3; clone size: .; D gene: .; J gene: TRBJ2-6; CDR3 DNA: TGTGCCAGCAGCTTACGGTCTTGGACCACCTCTGGGGCCAACGTCCTGACTTTC; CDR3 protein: CASSLRSWTTSGANVLTF
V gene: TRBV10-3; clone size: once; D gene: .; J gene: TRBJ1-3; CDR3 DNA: TGTGCCATCAGTGAGTCGCTGCAGGCTGGAAACACCATATATTTT; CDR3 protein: CAISESLQAGNTIYF
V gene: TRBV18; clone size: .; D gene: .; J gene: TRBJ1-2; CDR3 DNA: TGTGCCAGCTCACCAGACAGCCTTTATGGCTACACCTTC; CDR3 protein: CASSPDSLYGYTF
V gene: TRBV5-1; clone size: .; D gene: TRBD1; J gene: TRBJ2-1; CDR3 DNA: TGCGCCAGCAGCCCCGGGACAGACACCTACAATGAGCAGTTCTTC; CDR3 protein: CASSPGTDTYNEQFF
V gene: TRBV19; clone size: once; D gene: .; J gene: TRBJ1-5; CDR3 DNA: TGTGCCAGTAGTATTTCTGCTGATCAGCCCCAGCATTTT; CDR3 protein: CASSISADQPQHF
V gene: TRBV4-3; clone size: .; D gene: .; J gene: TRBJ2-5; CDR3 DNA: TGCGCCAGCAGCCAAGTCAGGGAAGAGACCCAGTACTTC; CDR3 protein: CASSQVREETQYF
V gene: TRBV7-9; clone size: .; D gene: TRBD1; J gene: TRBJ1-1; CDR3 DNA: TGTGCCAGCAGCCGACAGGGGGGTTACACTGAAGCTTTCTTT; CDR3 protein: CASSRQGGYTEAFF
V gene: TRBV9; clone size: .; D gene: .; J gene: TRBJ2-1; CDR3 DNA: TGTGCCAGCAGCGTGGGCGGGGATTCGAATGAGCAGTTCTTC; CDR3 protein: CASSVGGDSNEQFF
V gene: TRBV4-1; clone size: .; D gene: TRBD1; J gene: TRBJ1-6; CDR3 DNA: TGCGCCAGCAGCCAAGATCTACAGGGGTATAATTCACCCCTCCACTTT; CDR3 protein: CASSQDLQGYNSPLHF
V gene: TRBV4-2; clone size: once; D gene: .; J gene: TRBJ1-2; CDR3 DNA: TGTGCCAGCAGCCAGATGGAGGGTGTTCAGGATGGCTACACCTTC; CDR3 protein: CASSQMEGVQDGYTF
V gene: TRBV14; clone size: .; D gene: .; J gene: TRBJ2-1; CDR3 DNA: TGTGCCAGCAGCCTCCTTTGGGAAATCACCTACAATGAGCAGTTCTTC; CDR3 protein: CASSLLWEITYNEQFF
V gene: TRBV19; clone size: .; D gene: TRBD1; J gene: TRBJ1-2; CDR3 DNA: TGTGCCAGCGTACAACAGGGGGCGGACTATGGCTACACCTTC; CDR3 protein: CASVQQGADYGYTF
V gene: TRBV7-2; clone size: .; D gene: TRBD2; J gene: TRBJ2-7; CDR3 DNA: TGTGCCAGCAGCTTACGTCGGGCGAGCGGGGGGGCACAAGAGCAGTACTTC; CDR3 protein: CASSLRRASGGAQEQYF
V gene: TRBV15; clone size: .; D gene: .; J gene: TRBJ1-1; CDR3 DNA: TGTGCCACCAGCTTGAACACTGAAGCTTTCTTT; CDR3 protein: CATSLNTEAFF
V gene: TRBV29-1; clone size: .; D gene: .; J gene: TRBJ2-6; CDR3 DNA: TGCAGCGTTGAAAAGTCTGGGGCCAACGTCCTGACTTTC; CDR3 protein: CSVEKSGANVLTF
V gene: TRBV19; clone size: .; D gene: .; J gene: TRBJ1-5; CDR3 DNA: TGTGCCAGTAGTAGGGGGCGGCAGGATAAAAATCAGCCCCAGCATTTT; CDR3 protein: CASSRGRQDKNQPQHF
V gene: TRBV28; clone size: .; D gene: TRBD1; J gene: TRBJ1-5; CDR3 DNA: TGTGCCAGCAGTTTGGGACAGGGGGGTCAGCCCCAGCATTTT; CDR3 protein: CASSLGQGGQPQHF